Reported below is one TCR beta chain. TCRdb's copy holds only in-frame clones and misses some; the assay was immunoSEQ multiplex PCR. This table has roughly 330,000 clones, 80% to 90% appearing once. This entry is derived from a study of blood T cell repertoires in COVID-19. The overall study: Sample material is recorded as cDNA or gDNA derived from T cells, B-cell-depleted T cells, or PBMCs.

The CDR3 is 14 residues long. With 4 bases clipped from V and 0 bases from J, the junction kept 0 bases outside the gene matches. CDR1 and CDR2 from the germline V gene are SGHVS and FQNEAQ. The sample comprised PBMCs or T cells enriched from blood (not recorded which). This sequence originates from a woman aged 30 to 39 who had recovered from COVID-19. This chain links TRBV7-8 with TRBJ2-3; 8 bases match TRBD1. DNA of the CDR3: TGTGCCAGCAGCTGGACAGGGAGCACAGATACGCAGTATTTT. It codes for CASSWTGSTDTQYF.